The 29 T cell receptor beta chains below all came from one sample that was sequenced in a study of Ad26.COV2.S vaccination and SARS-CoV-2 variants. Treatment defined: around 19 received Ad26.COV2.S at low or high dose, single or two shots; 5 received placebo; per-sample allocation not given. Day 63 after the first vaccine or placebo injection was the time point for sampling. Assay: immunoSEQ multiplex PCR; the TCRdb copy retains only in-frame clones and omits some. This sample has more than 400,000 clones, with about nine tenths found just once. The sample here was peripheral blood, taken in a trial of Ad26.COV2.S vaccine versus placebo. These receptors all come from a person between 18 and 59 years old who received the Ad26.COV2.S COVID-19 vaccine or a placebo.

This clone was counted a few times. The chain carries TRBV4-3 and TRBJ2-1; D is perhaps TRBD2 (5 bases). CDR3 length: 15 residues. Germline V gene sequence: CDR1 LGHNA, CDR2 YSLEER. V dropped 0 bases and J dropped 7 bases, with 13 bases sitting between them. The CDR3 region is CASSQDLHRGNEQFF. The CDR3 coding sequence is TGCGCCAGCAGCCAAGATTTACACCGAGGGAATGAGCAGTTCTTC.

The gene calls are TRBV2 and TRBJ1-3, with D tentatively TRBD1 (6 bases). The CDR3 covers 15 residues. Trimming cost V 0 bases and J 8 bases, with 14 bases left between them. The germline CDR1 and CDR2 sequences are SNHLY and FYNNEI. For the CDR3, the DNA is TGTGCCAGCAGTGAAGCTACAGGGTACGGGTACACCATATATTTT. Its translation is CASSEATGYGYTIYF.

V usage is TRBV10-3 and J usage is TRBJ1-4; the D gene is possibly TRBD1 (5 bases). This CDR3 has 13 residues. Per germline, CDR1 ENHRY and CDR2 SYGVKD. The germline V and J ends were trimmed by 6 bases and 6 bases, with 11 bases remaining between them. The CDR3 DNA reads TGTGCCATCAGCCCCGGAGGGGATGAAAAACTGTTTTTT. Translating it yields CAISPGGDEKLFF.

The CDR3 DNA follows: TGTGCCAGTAGCCTTGGCGGACAGGGATCTTCACCCCTCCACTTT. Encoded protein: CASSLGGQGSSPLHF. This rearrangement joins TRBV19 to TRBJ1-6, with 8 bases matching TRBD1. The CDR3 loop spans 15 amino acids. After removal of 6 bases from V and 9 bases from J, the junction contained 10 bases not matched to a gene. Germline V gene sequence: CDR1 LNHDA, CDR2 SQIVND (reference sequence).

The rearrangement uses TRBV19 and TRBJ2-7, with D perhaps TRBD1 (7 bases). V was clipped by 6 bases and J by 3 bases, with 15 bases between them. CDR1 LNHDA and CDR2 SQIVND come from the germline V gene (reference sequence). This CDR3 is built from 14 residues. CDR3 nucleotides: TGTGCCAGTAGCTCGCAGGGGGGTCACTACGAGCAGTACTTC. Translating it yields CASSSQGGHYEQYF.

The rearrangement joins TRBV7-2 to TRBJ1-4; no firm D call. Germline V CDR1 and CDR2: SGHTA, FQGNSA. The V end was cut by 2 bases, the J end by 5 bases, with 9 bases between. The CDR3 consists of 14 residues. CDR3 sequence reads: CASSLSYTNEKLFF. In nucleotides, the CDR3 is TGTGCCAGCAGCTTAAGTTACACCAATGAAAAACTGTTTTTT.

The chain carries TRBV6-5 and TRBJ1-1; possible D gene TRBD1, 6 bases. Trimming pared 3 bases from V and 5 bases from J, leaving 10 bases between. CDR3 size: 13 residues. CDR1 and CDR2 from the germline V gene are MNHEY and SVGAGI. The CDR3 sequence is CASSYYRETEAFF. The CDR3 DNA sequence: TGTGCCAGCAGTTATTACAGGGAAACTGAAGCTTTCTTT.

The V gene is TRBV7-9, the J gene TRBJ2-2; 11 bases fit TRBD2. From germline, CDR1 is SEHNR and CDR2 FQNEAQ (reference sequence). V shed 4 bases, J shed 4 bases, and the junction held 14 bases outside the gene matches. The CDR3 is made up of 19 amino acids. CDR3 residues: CASSSYWFLAGGFTGELFF. For the CDR3, the DNA is TGTGCCAGCAGCTCGTATTGGTTTCTAGCGGGGGGCTTCACCGGGGAGCTGTTTTTT.

V gene TRBV7-2 combines with J gene TRBJ1-1; 8 nucleotides match TRBD1. Per the germline V gene, CDR1 is SGHTA and CDR2 is FQGNSA. The trim removed 5 bases at V and 6 bases at J, leaving 8 bases unmatched. The CDR3 covers 14 residues. The DNA for the CDR3 is TGTGCCAGCAGCCCTGCAGGGGGCCAAGCTGAAGCTTTCTTT. This sequence encodes CASSPAGGQAEAFF.

The rearrangement joins TRBV7-9 to TRBJ2-7; D remains ambiguous. V was shortened by 5 bases and J by 3 bases, with 11 bases between the two germline ends. CDR1 is SEHNR, CDR2 FQNEAQ, per germline (reference sequence). The CDR3 loop spans 13 amino acids. The CDR3 protein is CASSPIQYYEQYF. DNA of the CDR3: TGTGCCAGCAGCCCAATTCAGTACTACGAGCAGTACTTC.

This chain links TRBV20-1 with TRBJ1-1, with D unclear. The CDR3 runs 9 residues. Per the germline V gene, CDR1 is DFQATT and CDR2 is SNEGSKA (reference sequence). The CDR3 spells CRGNTEAFF. In DNA, the CDR3 is TGCAGAGGTAACACTGAAGCTTTCTTT.

This chain links TRBV6-5 with TRBJ2-7, with 7 positions matching TRBD1. From germline, CDR1 is MNHEY and CDR2 SVGAGI. V lost 0 bases, J lost 2 bases, and 4 bases stayed unmatched. CDR3 length: 15 amino acids. This chain's CDR3 is CASSYSKDRTYEQYF. The CDR3 coding sequence is TGTGCCAGCAGTTACTCAAAGGACAGGACCTACGAGCAGTACTTC.

This chain joins TRBV5-1 and TRBJ2-1; 13 bases map to TRBD2. The ends lost 4 bases at V and 7 bases at J; junction bases unmatched: 8. The germline V gene encodes CDR1 SGHRS and CDR2 YFSETQ. This CDR3 has 16 amino acids. The CDR3 DNA sequence: TGCGCCAGCAGCGTACAGGGACTAGCGGGGATAAATGAGCAGTTCTTC. Its protein is CASSVQGLAGINEQFF.

The J gene is TRBJ1-4, the V gene TRBV7-4; D not resolved. Trimming left V 5 bases short and J 2 bases short, with 21 bases between. CDR1 is SGHVT and CDR2 is SQSDAQ in the germline V gene. The CDR3 runs 18 residues. In nucleotides, the CDR3 is TGTGCCAGCAGCCCAAGATTCGGGGTTGGGAGTACTAATGAAAAACTGTTTTTT. It yields the protein CASSPRFGVGSTNEKLFF.

The chain is built from TRBV18 and TRBJ1-1, with 8 bases matching TRBD1. The V gene end was trimmed by 3 bases and the J gene end by 1 base; junction bases not matched to a gene: 4. The CDR3 sequence is 15 residues long. Germline V gives CDR1 KGHSH, CDR2 LQKENI. The CDR3 DNA sequence: TGTGCCAGCTCACCCGTGGACAGGGCGAACACTGAAGCTTTCTTT. Translated, it gives CASSPVDRANTEAFF.

The chain couples TRBV11-2 to TRBJ2-7; 9 bases align to TRBD1. The CDR3 runs to 17 residues. The J segment lost 2 bases and the V segment lost 1 base, leaving 9 bases of the junction unmatched. CDR1 is SGHAT, CDR2 FQNNGV, per germline. The CDR3 DNA reads as TGTGCCAGCAGCTTAGCCCCTACCGGGACAGGGACCTACGAGCAGTACTTC. This translates into CASSLAPTGTGTYEQYF.

J is TRBJ2-7 and V is TRBV27; TRBD1 matches at 7 bases. CDR3 length equals 15 residues. J gave up 4 bases and V 2 bases, and 8 bases lay outside the gene matches. From germline, CDR1 is MNHEY and CDR2 SMNVEV (reference sequence). Here the CDR3 reads CASSLRGRTLYEQYF. The CDR3 bases are TGTGCCAGCAGTTTAAGGGGGCGGACTCTTTACGAGCAGTACTTC.

The V and J genes are TRBV18 and TRBJ1-5; D ambiguous. Germline assignment: CDR1 KGHSH and CDR2 LQKENI. With 1 base removed from V and 3 bases from J, the gap between germline ends came to 7 bases. This CDR3 spans 14 amino acids. CDR3 DNA sequence: TGTGCCAGCTCACCACTCGACGTCAATCAGCCCCAGCATTTT. Protein sequence: CASSPLDVNQPQHF.

J is TRBJ2-2 and V is TRBV7-2, with D perhaps matching TRBD1 (6 bases). Germline V gene sequence: CDR1 SGHTA, CDR2 FQGNSA. Trimming left V 5 bases short and J 2 bases short, with 12 bases between. The CDR3 sequence is 15 residues long. The CDR3 DNA follows: TGTGCCAGCAGCCTCAGGGGCCCAAACACCGGGGAGCTGTTTTTT. Encoded protein: CASSLRGPNTGELFF.

Many counts were recorded for this clone. The V call is TRBV5-6, the J call TRBJ2-7; no clear D. V lost 0 bases and J lost 4, with 8 bases in between. CDR3 size: 13 residues. Germline values: CDR1 SGHDT, CDR2 YYEEEE. For the CDR3, the DNA is TGTGCCAGCAGCTTGGTCCAGATGTACGAGCAGTACTTC. The encoded protein is CASSLVQMYEQYF.

The chain links TRBV28 to TRBJ1-1; D uncertain. Trimming cost V 3 bases and J 0 bases, with 11 bases left between them. This CDR3 has 15 residues. Germline V lookup: CDR1 MDHEN, CDR2 SYDVKM. In DNA, the CDR3 is TGTGCCAGCAGTTTTCGGGCAGGTATGAACACTGAAGCTTTCTTT. Encoded protein: CASSFRAGMNTEAFF. Variable domain in full (rest from reference TRBV28 and TRBJ1-1): DVKVTQSSRYLVKRTGEKVFLECVQDMDHENMFWYRQDPGLGLRLIYFSYDVKMKEKGDIPEGYSVSREKKERFSLILESASTNQTSMYLCASSFRAGMNTEAFFGQGTRLTVV.

This clone came up once. This CDR3 is also generated by other DNA sequences in the sample. The chain links TRBV7-9 to TRBJ2-7; no reliable D call. CDR3 size: 12 residues. Germline V lookup: CDR1 SEHNR, CDR2 FQNEAQ (reference sequence). Trimming removed 5 bases from V and 2 bases from J, with 7 bases in between. CDR3 coding DNA: TGTGCCAGCAGCGGATTGGCCTACGAGCAGTACTTC. As protein: CASSGLAYEQYF.

The chain employs TRBV2 and TRBJ2-2; D perhaps matches TRBD1 (5 bases). The CDR3 has 13 amino acids. V lost 7 bases and J lost 9, with 15 bases in between. Per germline, CDR1 SNHLY and CDR2 FYNNEI. In DNA form, the CDR3 reads TGTGCCAGCAATGTCCAGGGAATGAGGGAGCTGTTTTTT. Encoded protein: CASNVQGMRELFF.

CDR3 sequence (DNA): TGTGCCAGCTCACCAGAGAACAGGGTAAACACTGAAGCTTTCTTT. It is translated as CASSPENRVNTEAFF. The rearrangement uses TRBV18 and TRBJ1-1, with D perhaps TRBD1 (6 bases). Trimming removed 2 bases from V and 2 bases from J, with 12 bases in between. The CDR3 has 15 residues. In germline, CDR1 is KGHSH, CDR2 LQKENI.

The chain uses TRBV9 and TRBJ2-4; 7 bases match TRBD2. The CDR3 contains 15 residues. Germline CDR1 and CDR2: SGDLS and YYNGEE. Trimming took 2 bases from V and 8 from J; bases not matched to a gene: 10. The CDR3 DNA reads as TGTGCCAGCAGCGTGGGGACTATCTTGGGAGACATTCAGTACTTC. Protein: CASSVGTILGDIQYF. Combining the CDR3 with reference TRBV9 and TRBJ2-4 gives the whole variable domain DSGVTQTPKHLITATGQRVTLRCSPRSGDLSVYWYQQSLDQGLQFLIQYYNGEERAKGNILERFSAQQFPDLHSELNLSSLELGDSALYFCASSVGTILGDIQYFGAGTRLSVL.

This sequence joins TRBV7-2 and TRBJ1-1; TRBD1 agrees at 7 bases. The length of the CDR3 is 16 residues. The V segment lost 4 bases and the J segment 2 bases; nucleotides outside the gene matches: 10. CDR1 SGHTA and CDR2 FQGNSA come from the germline V gene. DNA for the CDR3: TGTGCCAGCAGCTATTACTGGGACAGAACCAACACTGAAGCTTTCTTT. Translated, it gives CASSYYWDRTNTEAFF. Complete variable domain (other parts from reference TRBV7-2 and TRBJ1-1): GAGVSQSPSNKVTEKGKDVELRCDPISGHTALYWYRQSLGQGLEFLIYFQGNSAPDKSGLPSDRFSAERTGGSVSTLTIQRTQQEDSAVYLCASSYYWDRTNTEAFFGQGTRLTVV.

This clone was detected only a few times. This chain joins TRBV6-2 or TRBV6-3 and TRBJ2-7; TRBD1 or TRBD2 may be the D gene (5 bases each). The ends were cut back, 6 bases at V and 3 bases at J, with 9 bases in the middle. Germline V gene sequence: CDR1 MNHEY, CDR2 SVGEGT. The length of the CDR3 is 12 residues. As DNA, the CDR3 is TGTGCCAGCAGCCCGGGGCTCTACGAGCAGTACTTC. Translated: CASSPGLYEQYF.

V and J are TRBV4-1 and TRBJ1-1; tentative D call: TRBD1 (6 bases). Germline V gene data show CDR1 as MGHRA and CDR2 as YSYEKL. V dropped 5 bases and J dropped 6 bases, with 13 bases sitting between them. This CDR3 spans 13 amino acids. CDR3 DNA: TGCGCCAGCAGCGCCACAGGGATTGCTGAAGCTTTCTTT. Its translation is CASSATGIAEAFF.

The chain recombines TRBV6-2 or TRBV6-3 with TRBJ2-3; D gene uncertain. Germline CDR1 and CDR2: MNHEY and SVGEGT. The CDR3 is 11 amino acids. V was cut by 5 bases and J by 4 bases, with 4 bases left in between. The CDR3 bases are TGTGCCAGCAGTGTGGCAGATACGCAGTATTTT. Protein: CASSVADTQYF.